This entry lists 17 T cell receptor beta chains sequenced from one sample in a study of cytomegalovirus exposure and HLA in healthy donors. Amplification used 60 Vbeta primers and 13 Jbeta primers. Clones were sequenced by immunoSEQ multiplex PCR, and TCRdb holds only the in-frame ones, with some missing. The sample carries 120,000 or so clones, 74% recorded once. The sequencing input was PBMCs. All receptors come from a woman in her forties or fifties in good health and CMV-seropositive.

The gene calls are TRBV5-5 and TRBJ2-5, with D tentatively TRBD2 (6 bases). The CDR3 loop spans 13 amino acids. The ends were cut back, 0 bases at V and 5 bases at J, with 8 bases in the middle. Germline CDR1 reads SGHKS; CDR2 reads YYEKEE (reference sequence). This CDR3 is CASSLGGRETQYF. DNA for the CDR3: TGTGCCAGCAGCTTGGGGGGGAGGGAGACCCAGTACTTC.

The chain carries TRBV12-5 and TRBJ1-4; D not certain. The CDR3 is made up of 13 amino acids. Trimming took off 2 bases at V and 2 bases at J, with 3 bases between the two ends. Germline V gene lookup returns CDR1 LGHNT and CDR2 FRNRAP. CDR3 loop: CASGLSTNEKLFF. CDR3 sequence (DNA): TGTGCTAGTGGTTTGTCTACTAATGAAAAACTGTTTTTT.

The chain uses TRBV19 and TRBJ2-5; possibly TRBD2 for D (6 bases). This CDR3 has 13 amino acids. The germline gives CDR1 LNHDA, CDR2 SQIVND (reference sequence). V lost 5 bases, J lost 4 bases, and 11 bases lay in between. DNA of the CDR3: TGTGCCAGTAGTTCTGTCGGGGGAGAGACCCAGTACTTC. Its protein is CASSSVGGETQYF.

The chain recombines TRBV19 with TRBJ1-2, with a weak D call TRBD1 (6 bases). The V end lost 7 bases, the J end lost 8 bases, and 20 bases lay between the germline ends. CDR3 size: 14 residues. The V gene's germline CDR1 is LNHDA and CDR2 SQIVND (reference sequence). CDR3 bases: TGTGCCAGTAAAGAGAGAGGGCAGGGGAAAGGCTACACCTTC. Amino acids: CASKERGQGKGYTF. The full variable domain, with the rest looked up from reference TRBV19 and TRBJ1-2, is DGGITQSPKYLFRKEGQNVTLSCEQNLNHDAMYWYRQDPGQGLRLIYYSQIVNDFQKGDIAEGYSVSREKKESFPLTVTSAQKNPTAFYLCASKERGQGKGYTFGSGTRLTVV.

This chain links TRBV11-1 with TRBJ2-2; D is unresolved. CDR1 and CDR2 from the germline V gene are SGHAT and FQDESV (reference sequence). Between the trimmed V and J ends, which lost 6 bases and 4 bases, there was a span of 12 bases. The CDR3 runs to 14 residues. CDR3 nucleotides: TGTGCCAGCAGTCTCCTTCCGGGCACCGGGGAGCTGTTTTTT. Its translation is CASSLLPGTGELFF.

V usage is TRBV9 and J usage is TRBJ2-5, with TRBD1 identical over 7 bases. The junction had 6 bases not matched to a gene; V was cut back by 3 bases and J by 4 bases. The CDR3 spans 14 residues. Germline loops: CDR1 SGDLS, CDR2 YYNGEE. CDR3: CASSGQGWGETQYF. DNA of the CDR3: TGTGCCAGCAGCGGACAGGGATGGGGAGAGACCCAGTACTTC.

The chain couples TRBV7-8 to TRBJ1-5; TRBD1 matches at 7 bases. The CDR3 consists of 13 residues. Germline CDR1 SGHVS, CDR2 FQNEAQ. J lost 5 bases, V lost 4 bases, and 2 bases had no gene match. CDR3 protein: CASSSDRDQPQHF. The CDR3 DNA sequence: TGTGCCAGCAGCTCCGACAGGGATCAGCCCCAGCATTTT. The variable domain in full, with the rest retrieved from reference TRBV7-8 and TRBJ1-5, is GAGVSQSPRYKVAKRGQDVALRCDPISGHVSLFWYQQALGQGPEFLTYFQNEAQLDKSGLPSDRFFAERPEGSVSTLKIQRTQQEDSAVYLCASSSDRDQPQHFGDGTRLSIL.

This chain uses TRBV5-1 with TRBJ1-4; 7 bases agree with TRBD1. Germline assignment: CDR1 SGHRS and CDR2 YFSETQ. The CDR3 has 15 amino acids. V trimming: 4 bases; J trimming: 8 bases; junction bases outside the gene matches: 11. Written as DNA, the CDR3 is TGCGCCAGCAGCGCCGCGACAGGGTCGGGAGAAAAACTGTTTTTT. Protein sequence: CASSAATGSGEKLFF.

CDR3 sequence (DNA): TGCGCCAGCAGTGCGGGGCAAGAGACCCAGTACTTC. The encoded protein is CASSAGQETQYF. The chain carries TRBV10-2 and TRBJ2-5; D perhaps matches TRBD2 (5 bases). CDR3 size: 12 residues. The germline gives CDR1 WSHSY, CDR2 SAAADI. V shed 4 bases and J shed 2 bases, with 5 bases lying between them.

The chain combines TRBV18 with TRBJ2-2; 7 positions match TRBD1. Germline CDR1 is KGHSH and CDR2 is LQKENI. This CDR3 has 17 residues. V lost 1 base, J lost 5 bases, and 10 bases stayed unmatched. This CDR3 reads CASSPHPPAGGTGELFF. The CDR3 DNA reads as TGTGCCAGCTCACCACACCCGCCAGCAGGGGGTACCGGGGAGCTGTTTTTT.

The DNA of the CDR3 is TGTGCCAGCAGCTTAGGCGCCGGCGAGCAGTACTTC. Amino acid sequence: CASSLGAGEQYF. The gene calls are TRBV11-2 and TRBJ2-7; D remains ambiguous. The V and J ends lost 1 base and 6 bases respectively, with 7 bases between them. This CDR3 contains 12 residues. CDR1 is SGHAT and CDR2 is FQNNGV in the germline V gene.

This clone has just one count. CDR3 sequence reads: CASSPGLAGTGELFF. CDR3 in DNA: TGTGCCAGCAGCCCGGGACTAGCGGGGACCGGGGAGCTGTTTTTT. The V call is TRBV14, the J call TRBJ2-2, with 13 bases identical to TRBD2. V was clipped by 4 bases and J by 5 bases; unmatched bases: 1. Germline CDR1 is SGHDN and CDR2 is FVKESK. This CDR3 has 15 residues. The whole variable domain, filled in from reference TRBV14 and TRBJ2-2, reads EAGVTQFPSHSVIEKGQTVTLRCDPISGHDNLYWYRRVMGKEIKFLLHFVKESKQDESGMPNNRFLAERTGGTYSTLKVQPAELEDSGVYFCASSPGLAGTGELFFGEGSRLTVL.

This clone occurred once. The CDR3 protein is CATTLTGGSSPLHF. The CDR3 coding sequence is TGTGCCACTACATTGACAGGGGGATCCTCACCCCTCCACTTT. V gene TRBV19 combines with J gene TRBJ1-6, with 9 bases lining up with TRBD1. The CDR3 loop spans 14 amino acids. CDR1 is LNHDA, CDR2 SQIVND, per germline (reference sequence). J gave up 10 bases and V 10 bases, and 11 bases lay outside the gene matches. The entire variable domain, with the rest obtained from reference TRBV19 and TRBJ1-6, is as follows: DGGITQSPKYLFRKEGQNVTLSCEQNLNHDAMYWYRQDPGQGLRLIYYSQIVNDFQKGDIAEGYSVSREKKESFPLTVTSAQKNPTAFYLCATTLTGGSSPLHFGNGTRLTVT.

This chain connects TRBV29-1 to TRBJ2-3, with a possible D match to TRBD1 (7 bases). Germline CDR1 SQVTM, CDR2 ANQGSEA. CDR3 length equals 13 residues. V dropped 6 bases and J dropped 4 bases, with 14 bases sitting between them. The DNA of the CDR3 is TGCAGCGTGGGACAGAGGGGGGCAGATACGCAGTATTTT. This gives the protein CSVGQRGADTQYF.

The rearrangement joins TRBV30 to TRBJ1-5, with D perhaps TRBD1 (5 bases). Germline loops: CDR1 GTSNPN, CDR2 SVGIG (reference sequence). V gave up 4 bases and J gave up 2 bases, with 15 bases separating them. This CDR3 comprises 15 residues. The CDR3, as DNA: TGTGCCTGGAAATCCCAGGGAGGGGGCAATCAGCCCCAGCATTTT. Its translation is CAWKSQGGGNQPQHF. The variable domain in full, with the rest retrieved from reference TRBV30 and TRBJ1-5, is SQTIHQWPATLVQPVGSPLSLECTVEGTSNPNLYWYRQAAGRGLQLLFYSVGIGQISSEVPQNLSASRPQDRQFILSSKKLLLSDSGFYLCAWKSQGGGNQPQHFGDGTRLSIL.

DNA of the CDR3: TGTGCCAGCAAACCAACTCTCCAGGGGAACTATGGCTACACCTTC. Its translation: CASKPTLQGNYGYTF. This chain joins TRBV6-1 and TRBJ1-2; D perhaps matches TRBD1 (6 bases). Germline V gene sequence: CDR1 MNHNS, CDR2 SASEGT. V was cut by 7 bases and J by 2 bases, with 17 bases left in between. The length of the CDR3 is 15 residues.

The chain's CDR3 is CSATRWDTQYF. As DNA, the CDR3 is TGCAGTGCTACACGGTGGGATACGCAGTATTTT. The chain combines TRBV20-1 with TRBJ2-3; D is unclear. The V gene's germline CDR1 is DFQATT and CDR2 SNEGSKA (reference sequence). V shed 4 bases and J shed 6 bases, with 8 bases lying between them. This CDR3 spans 11 amino acids.